The clone carrying this T cell receptor (beta chain) has a handful of counts. Antigen specificity is unknown. TCRdb re-called the 5' RACE reads through MiXCR, storing one row per CDR3 protein. In the table there are hundreds of thousands of distinct CDR3 sequences, around a tenth of which are singletons. The data derive from a study of identical twins. The study's findings and limits: In drawing conclusions, the study used cross-sectional statistical analysis and did not follow the same donors.

The V end was cut by 3 bases, the J end by 2 bases, with 2 bases between. CDR3 length: 11 amino acids. Germline V CDR1 and CDR2: DFQATT, SNEGSKA (reference sequence). The sequencing input was memory (CD45RO+) T cells sorted from blood. This clonotype was sampled from a woman aged 18-29 years in good health. V usage is TRBV20-1 and J usage is TRBJ2-1, with unresolved D. The CDR3 region is CSASPYNEQFF. CDR3 sequence (DNA): TGCAGTGCTAGCCCCTACAATGAGCAGTTCTTC.